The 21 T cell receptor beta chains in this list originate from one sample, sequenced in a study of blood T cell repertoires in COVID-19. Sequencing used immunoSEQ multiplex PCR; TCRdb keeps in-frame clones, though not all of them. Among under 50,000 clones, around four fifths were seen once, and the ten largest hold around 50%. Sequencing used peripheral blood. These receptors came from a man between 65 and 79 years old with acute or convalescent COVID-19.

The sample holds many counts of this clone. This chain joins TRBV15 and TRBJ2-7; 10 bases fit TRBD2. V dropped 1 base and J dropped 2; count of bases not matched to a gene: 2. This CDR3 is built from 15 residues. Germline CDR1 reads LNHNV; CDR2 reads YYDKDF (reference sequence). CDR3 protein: CATSRGTSGAYEQYF. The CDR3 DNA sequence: TGTGCCACCAGCAGAGGGACTAGCGGAGCCTACGAGCAGTACTTC.

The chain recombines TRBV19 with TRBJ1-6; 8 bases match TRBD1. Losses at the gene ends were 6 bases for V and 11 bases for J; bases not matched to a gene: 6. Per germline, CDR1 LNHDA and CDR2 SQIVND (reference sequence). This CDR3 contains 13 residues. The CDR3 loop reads CASSQGQGAPLHF. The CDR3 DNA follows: TGTGCCAGTAGCCAAGGACAGGGAGCACCCCTCCACTTT.

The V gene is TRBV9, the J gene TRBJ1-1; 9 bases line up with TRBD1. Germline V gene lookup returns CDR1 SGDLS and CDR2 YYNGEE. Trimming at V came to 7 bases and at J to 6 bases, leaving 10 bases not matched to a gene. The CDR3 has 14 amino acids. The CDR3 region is CASGTGHYVAEAFF. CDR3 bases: TGTGCCAGCGGGACAGGGCACTATGTTGCTGAAGCTTTCTTT.

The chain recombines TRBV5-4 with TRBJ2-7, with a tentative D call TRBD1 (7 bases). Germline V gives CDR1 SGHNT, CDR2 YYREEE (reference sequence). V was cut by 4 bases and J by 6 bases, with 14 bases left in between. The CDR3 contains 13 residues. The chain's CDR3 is CASSRERGREQYF. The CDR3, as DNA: TGTGCCAGCAGCCGGGAGAGGGGGCGCGAGCAGTACTTC.

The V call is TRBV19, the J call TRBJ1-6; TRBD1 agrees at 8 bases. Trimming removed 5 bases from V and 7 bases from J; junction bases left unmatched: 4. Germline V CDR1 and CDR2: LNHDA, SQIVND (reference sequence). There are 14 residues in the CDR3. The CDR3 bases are TGTGCCAGTAGTGAAGACAGGGGAAATTCACCCCTCCACTTT. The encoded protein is CASSEDRGNSPLHF.

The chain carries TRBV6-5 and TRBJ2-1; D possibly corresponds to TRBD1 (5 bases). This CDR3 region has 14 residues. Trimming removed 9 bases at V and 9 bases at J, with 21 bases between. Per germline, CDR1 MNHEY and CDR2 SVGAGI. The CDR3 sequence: CASYMAGWMAEQFF. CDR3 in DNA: TGTGCCAGTTACATGGCAGGGTGGATGGCTGAGCAGTTCTTC.

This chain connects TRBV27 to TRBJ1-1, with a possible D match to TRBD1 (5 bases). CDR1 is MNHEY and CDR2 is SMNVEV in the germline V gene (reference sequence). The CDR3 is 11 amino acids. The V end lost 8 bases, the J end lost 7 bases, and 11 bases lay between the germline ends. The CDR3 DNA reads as TGTGCCAGCGGGGGGACTAATGAAGCTTTCTTT. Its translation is CASGGTNEAFF.

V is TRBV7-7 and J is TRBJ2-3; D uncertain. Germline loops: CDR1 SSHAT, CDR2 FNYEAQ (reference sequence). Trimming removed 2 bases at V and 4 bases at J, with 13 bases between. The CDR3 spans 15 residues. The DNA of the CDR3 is TGTGCCAGCAGCTTAACCGCGATCGGGTCAGATACGCAGTATTTT. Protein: CASSLTAIGSDTQYF. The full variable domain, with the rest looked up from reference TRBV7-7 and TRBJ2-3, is GAGVSQSPRYKVTKRGQDVTLRCDPISSHATLYWYQQALGQGPEFLTYFNYEAQPDKSGLPSDRFSAERPEGSISTLTIQRTEQRDSAMYRCASSLTAIGSDTQYFGPGTRLTVL.

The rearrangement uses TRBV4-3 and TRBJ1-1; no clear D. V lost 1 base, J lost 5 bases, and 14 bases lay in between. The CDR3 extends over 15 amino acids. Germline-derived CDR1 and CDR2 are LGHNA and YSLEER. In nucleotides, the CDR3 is TGCGCCAGCAGCCAAGGAGGGCGCGGGTGGACTGAAGCTTTCTTT. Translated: CASSQGGRGWTEAFF.

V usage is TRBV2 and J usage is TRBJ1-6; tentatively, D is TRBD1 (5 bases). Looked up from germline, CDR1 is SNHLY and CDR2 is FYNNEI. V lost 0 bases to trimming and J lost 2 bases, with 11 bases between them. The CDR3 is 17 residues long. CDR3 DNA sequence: TGTGCCAGCAGTGAAGCTGGCGGGGGAGCCTATAATTCACCCCTCCACTTT. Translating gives CASSEAGGGAYNSPLHF.

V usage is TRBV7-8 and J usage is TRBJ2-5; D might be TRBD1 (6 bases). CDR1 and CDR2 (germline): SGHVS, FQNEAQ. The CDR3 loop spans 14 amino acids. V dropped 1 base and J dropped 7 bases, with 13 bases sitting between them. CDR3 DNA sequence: TGTGCCAGCAGCTTAGTTGGGCTGACAGGGACCCAGTACTTC. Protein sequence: CASSLVGLTGTQYF.

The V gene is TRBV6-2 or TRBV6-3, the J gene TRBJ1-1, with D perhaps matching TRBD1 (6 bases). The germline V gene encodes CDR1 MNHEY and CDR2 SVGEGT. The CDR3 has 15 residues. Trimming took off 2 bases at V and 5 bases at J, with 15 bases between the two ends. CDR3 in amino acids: CASSYTWTEETEAFF. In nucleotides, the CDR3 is TGTGCCAGCAGTTACACTTGGACAGAGGAGACTGAAGCTTTCTTT.

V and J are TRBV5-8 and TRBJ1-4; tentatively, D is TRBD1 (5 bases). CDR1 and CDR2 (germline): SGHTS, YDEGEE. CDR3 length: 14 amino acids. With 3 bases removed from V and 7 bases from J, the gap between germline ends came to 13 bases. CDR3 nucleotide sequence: TGTGCCAGCAGCTCGCAGGGAGGTTTTGAAAAACTGTTTTTT. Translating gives CASSSQGGFEKLFF.

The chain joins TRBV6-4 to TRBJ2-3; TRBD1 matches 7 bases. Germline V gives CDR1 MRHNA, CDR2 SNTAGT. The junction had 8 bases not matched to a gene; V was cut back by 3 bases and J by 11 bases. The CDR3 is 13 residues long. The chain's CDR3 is CASSETVRGKQYF. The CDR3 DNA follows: TGTGCCAGCAGTGAGACTGTCAGGGGGAAGCAGTATTTT.

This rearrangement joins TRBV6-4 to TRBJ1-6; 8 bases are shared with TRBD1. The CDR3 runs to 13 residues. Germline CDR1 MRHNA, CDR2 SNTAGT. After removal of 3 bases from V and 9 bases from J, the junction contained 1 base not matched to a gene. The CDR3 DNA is TGTGCCAGCAGTGAAGACAGGGGTTCACCCCTCCACTTT. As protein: CASSEDRGSPLHF.

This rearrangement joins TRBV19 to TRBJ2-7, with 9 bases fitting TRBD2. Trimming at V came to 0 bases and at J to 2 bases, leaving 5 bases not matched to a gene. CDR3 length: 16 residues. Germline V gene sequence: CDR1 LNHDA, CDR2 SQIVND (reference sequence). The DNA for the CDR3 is TGTGCCAGTAGTATAGATGCGGGAGGGACCCCCTACGAGCAGTACTTC. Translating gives CASSIDAGGTPYEQYF.

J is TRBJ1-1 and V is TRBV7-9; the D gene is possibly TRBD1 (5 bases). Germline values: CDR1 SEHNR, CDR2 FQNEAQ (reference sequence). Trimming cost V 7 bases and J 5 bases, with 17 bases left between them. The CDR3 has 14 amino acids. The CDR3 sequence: CASNEGGVRTEAFF. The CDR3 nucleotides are TGTGCCAGCAACGAAGGAGGGGTGAGGACTGAAGCTTTCTTT.

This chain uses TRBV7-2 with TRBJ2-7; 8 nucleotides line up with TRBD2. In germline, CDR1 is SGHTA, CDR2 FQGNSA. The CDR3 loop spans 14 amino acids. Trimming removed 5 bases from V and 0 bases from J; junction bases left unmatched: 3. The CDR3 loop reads CASSQTSGSYEQYF. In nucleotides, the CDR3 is TGTGCCAGCAGCCAAACTAGCGGCTCCTACGAGCAGTACTTC. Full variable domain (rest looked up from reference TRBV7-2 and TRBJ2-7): GAGVSQSPSNKVTEKGKDVELRCDPISGHTALYWYRQSLGQGLEFLIYFQGNSAPDKSGLPSDRFSAERTGGSVSTLTIQRTQQEDSAVYLCASSQTSGSYEQYFGPGTRLTVT.

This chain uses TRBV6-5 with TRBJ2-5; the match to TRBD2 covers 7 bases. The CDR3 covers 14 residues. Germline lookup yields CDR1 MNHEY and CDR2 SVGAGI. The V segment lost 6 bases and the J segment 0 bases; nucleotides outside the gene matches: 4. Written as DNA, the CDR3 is TGTGCCAGCAGGGAGGGAGGGTACCAAGAGACCCAGTACTTC. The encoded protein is CASREGGYQETQYF.

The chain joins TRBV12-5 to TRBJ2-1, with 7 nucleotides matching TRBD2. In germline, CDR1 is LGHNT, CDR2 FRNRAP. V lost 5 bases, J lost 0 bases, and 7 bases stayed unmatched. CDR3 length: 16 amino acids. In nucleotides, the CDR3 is TGTGCTAGTGGTCCCGAGCGCGGGAGCTCCTACAATGAGCAGTTCTTC. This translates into CASGPERGSSYNEQFF.

The CDR3: CASSLLSSGPQETQYF. The CDR3 DNA reads as TGCGCCAGCAGCTTGCTCTCTAGCGGTCCCCAAGAGACCCAGTACTTC. The chain uses TRBV5-1 and TRBJ2-5, with 7 bases lining up with TRBD2. Germline values: CDR1 SGHRS, CDR2 YFSETQ. After removal of 1 base from V and 1 base from J, the junction contained 7 bases not matched to a gene. CDR3 length: 16 amino acids.